The clone carrying this TCR beta chain has only a few counts. What was sequenced were expressed TCRB transcripts, since all of the isolated RNA had been reverse transcribed. Each sample of naive, central memory or regulatory T cells had, on average, around 3.5 million reads. Data came from immunoSEQ multiplex PCR; TCRdb stores just in-frame clones and leaves some out. Among 810,000 or so clones listed, 17% were seen once. The CDR3 consists of 15 residues. Unmatched junction bases numbered 5, after V lost 3 bases and J lost 1 base. The V gene's germline CDR1 is MGHDK and CDR2 SYGVNS. Donors contributed one heparinised blood draw apiece, averaging roughly 100 mL. These data originate in a study of beta chain features in type 1 diabetes. Study background: Investigators examined some 100 million sorted cells across all samples.

The V call is TRBV25-1, the J call TRBJ2-5; the match to TRBD1 covers 7 bases. Specimen: naive CD4+ T cells from blood. This TCR was recovered from a woman between 18 and 29 years old in good health. The DNA for the CDR3 is TGTGCCAGCAGTGACCGACAGGGCCCCCAAGAGACCCAGTACTTC. Protein sequence: CASSDRQGPQETQYF.